The source of this T cell receptor beta chain is a study of OX40 agonist ivuxolimab in advanced cancers. Background on the study: In this cohort, patients received ivuxolimab, an agonistic anti-OX40 (CD134) antibody.

This clone was counted between two and nine times. Its antigen is currently unknown. The repertoire was sequenced with immunoSEQ multiplex PCR; TCRdb's copy has only in-frame clones and lacks some. The table has just over 20,000 clones, 65% to 80% seen once. Autoimmune disease history or systemic immunosuppression led to patient exclusion. Study outcomes and limitations: At 0.1 to 3.0 mg/kg and by week 6, clonal expansion occurred in CD4+ and CD8+ blood T cells. In the expanded peripheral T cells, antigen specificity was never determined.

Trimming took 0 bases from V and 1 from J; bases not matched to a gene: 0. Germline V gene sequence: CDR1 SGHDT, CDR2 YYEEEE. The CDR3 is made up of 15 amino acids. The receptor was isolated from an adult with an advanced solid tumor such as melanoma, head and neck, liver or kidney cancer. The sample in question was CD4+ or CD8+ T cells sorted from blood, obtained in a trial of the OX40 agonist ivuxolimab. This chain links TRBV5-6 with TRBJ2-3; TRBD2 agrees at 9 bases. The CDR3 sequence: CASSLVAGGTDTQYF. CDR3 DNA sequence: TGTGCCAGCAGCTTGGTAGCGGGAGGCACAGATACGCAGTATTTT.